This T cell receptor (beta chain) was observed in a study of blood T cell repertoires in COVID-19. Study context: There were acute and convalescent COVID-19 samples, and they came from the United States, Italy and Spain.

Using immunoSEQ multiplex PCR, the repertoire was profiled, and TCRdb retains in-frame clones only, with some absent. The sample has tens of thousands of clones, 85% to 90% seen once. The CDR3 spans 15 residues. Germline V gene lookup returns CDR1 MNHEY and CDR2 SMNVEV (reference sequence). The J segment lost 4 bases and the V segment lost 5 bases, leaving 11 bases of the junction unmatched. The clonotype originates from a human donor in a cohort sampled during active COVID-19. The sequencing sample was made of peripheral blood. The chain links TRBV27 to TRBJ2-7; 7 bases map to TRBD2. CDR3 sequence: CASSLTPGLTYEQYF. The CDR3, as DNA: TGTGCCAGCAGTCTAACTCCGGGACTAACTTACGAGCAGTACTTC.